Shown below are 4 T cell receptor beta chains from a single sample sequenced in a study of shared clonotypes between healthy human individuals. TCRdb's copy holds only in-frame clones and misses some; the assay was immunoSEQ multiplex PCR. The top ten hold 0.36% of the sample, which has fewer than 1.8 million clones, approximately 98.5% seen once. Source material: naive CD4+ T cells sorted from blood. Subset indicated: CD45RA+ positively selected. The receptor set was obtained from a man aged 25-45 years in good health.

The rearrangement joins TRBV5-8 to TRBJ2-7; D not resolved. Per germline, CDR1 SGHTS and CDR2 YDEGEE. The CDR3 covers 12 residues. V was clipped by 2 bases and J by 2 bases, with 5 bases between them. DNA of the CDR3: TGTGCCAGCAGCTTTACAGCCTACGAGCAGTACTTC. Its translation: CASSFTAYEQYF.

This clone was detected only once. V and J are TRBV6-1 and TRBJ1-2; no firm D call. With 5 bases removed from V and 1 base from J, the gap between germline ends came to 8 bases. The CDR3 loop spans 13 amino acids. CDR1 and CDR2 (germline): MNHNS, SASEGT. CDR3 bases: TGTGCCAGCAGTTCTGATTTTAACTATGGCTACACCTTC. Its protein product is CASSSDFNYGYTF.

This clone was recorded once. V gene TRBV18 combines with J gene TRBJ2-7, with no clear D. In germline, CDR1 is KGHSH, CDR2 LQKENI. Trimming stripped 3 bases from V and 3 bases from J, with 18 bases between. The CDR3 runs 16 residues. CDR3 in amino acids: CASSPLVTQAGYEQYF. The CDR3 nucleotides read TGTGCCAGCTCACCCCTAGTGACCCAGGCTGGCTACGAGCAGTACTTC.

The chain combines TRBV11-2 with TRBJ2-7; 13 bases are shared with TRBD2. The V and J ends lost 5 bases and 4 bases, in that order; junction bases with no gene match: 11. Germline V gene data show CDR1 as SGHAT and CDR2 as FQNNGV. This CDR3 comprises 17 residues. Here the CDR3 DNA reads TGTGCCAGCAGCAAAGAGGGGACTAGCGGGATTTTGTACGAGCAGTACTTC. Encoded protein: CASSKEGTSGILYEQYF. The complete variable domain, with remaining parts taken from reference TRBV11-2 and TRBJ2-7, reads EAGVAQSPRYKIIEKRQSVAFWCNPISGHATLYWYQQILGQGPKLLIQFQNNGVVDDSQLPKDRFSAERLKGVDSTLKIQPAKLEDSAVYLCASSKEGTSGILYEQYFGPGTRLTVT.